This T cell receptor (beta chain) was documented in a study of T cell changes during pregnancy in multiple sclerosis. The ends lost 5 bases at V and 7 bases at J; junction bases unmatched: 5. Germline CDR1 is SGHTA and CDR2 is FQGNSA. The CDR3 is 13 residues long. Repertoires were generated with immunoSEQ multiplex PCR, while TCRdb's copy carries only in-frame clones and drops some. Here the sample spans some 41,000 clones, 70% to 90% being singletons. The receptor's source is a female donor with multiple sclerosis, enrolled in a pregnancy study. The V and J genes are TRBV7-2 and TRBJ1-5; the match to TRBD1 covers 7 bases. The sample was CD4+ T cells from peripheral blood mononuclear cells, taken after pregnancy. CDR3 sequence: CASSRRQGQPQHF. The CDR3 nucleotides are TGTGCCAGCAGCCGTCGACAGGGCCAGCCCCAGCATTTT.